Listed below are T cell receptor beta chains from one sample, sequenced in a study of blood T cell repertoires in COVID-19. Produced via immunoSEQ multiplex PCR; TCRdb's table is partial and in-frame only. Of roughly 350,000 clones listed, 88% were seen once; the top ten hold roughly 6.6%. Sequencing input: peripheral blood. The receptors were sampled from a woman aged 70-85 years with COVID-19, enrolled during active disease. CDR3s include the opening cysteine and the closing phenylalanine or tryptophan. D genes are given only for firm matches. Not every row has a clone size; where given, it reads once, few, many or a size class.

d_call: TRBD1
j_call: TRBJ2-7
v_call: TRBV27
clone_size: NA
cdr3_aa: CASSLLLGTVPYEQYF
cdr3_nt: TGTGCCAGCAGCCTCCTTTTAGGGACAGTTCCCTACGAGCAGTACTTC

d_call: NA
j_call: TRBJ1-4
v_call: TRBV9
clone_size: NA
cdr3_aa: CASSVGSGATNEKLFF
cdr3_nt: TGTGCCAGCAGCGTAGGTTCAGGGGCGACTAATGAAAAACTGTTTTTT

d_call: NA
j_call: TRBJ2-4
v_call: TRBV5-8
clone_size: NA
cdr3_aa: CASSLALPGAKNIQYF
cdr3_nt: TGTGCCAGCAGCTTGGCTCTCCCAGGGGCCAAAAACATTCAGTACTTC

d_call: NA
j_call: TRBJ2-3
v_call: TRBV7-9
clone_size: NA
cdr3_aa: CASSSPLADTQYF
cdr3_nt: TGTGCCAGCAGCTCGCCCCTAGCCGATACGCAGTATTTT

d_call: TRBD2
j_call: TRBJ2-5
v_call: TRBV6-4
clone_size: NA
cdr3_aa: CASSDVAGGMETQYF
cdr3_nt: TGTGCCAGCAGTGACGTAGCGGGGGGCATGGAGACCCAGTACTTC

d_call: NA
j_call: TRBJ1-5
v_call: TRBV6-5
clone_size: NA
cdr3_aa: CASSFSFNQPQHF
cdr3_nt: TGTGCCAGCAGTTTCTCCTTTAATCAGCCCCAGCATTTT

d_call: TRBD1
j_call: TRBJ1-5
v_call: TRBV27
clone_size: NA
cdr3_aa: CASSRQGYSNQPQHF
cdr3_nt: TGTGCCAGCAGTCGACAGGGCTATAGCAATCAGCCCCAGCATTTT

d_call: NA
j_call: TRBJ2-1
v_call: TRBV5-6
clone_size: NA
cdr3_aa: CASSWGQVNEQFF
cdr3_nt: TGTGCCAGCAGCTGGGGGCAGGTTAATGAGCAGTTCTTC

d_call: TRBD2
j_call: TRBJ2-3
v_call: TRBV11-1
clone_size: NA
cdr3_aa: CASSLSGSGPDTQYF
cdr3_nt: TGTGCCAGCAGCTTAAGTGGTAGCGGGCCAGATACGCAGTATTTT

d_call: TRBD1
j_call: TRBJ1-1
v_call: TRBV19
clone_size: NA
cdr3_aa: CASTPGTGNTEAFF
cdr3_nt: TGTGCCAGTACTCCCGGGACAGGGAACACTGAAGCTTTCTTT

d_call: NA
j_call: TRBJ2-7
v_call: TRBV7-3
clone_size: NA
cdr3_aa: CASSLSGDSYEQYF
cdr3_nt: TGTGCCAGCAGCTTAAGCGGGGACTCCTACGAGCAGTACTTC

d_call: NA
j_call: TRBJ2-7
v_call: TRBV27
clone_size: NA
cdr3_aa: CASRPGSSQGLYEQYF
cdr3_nt: TGTGCCAGCCGTCCGGGCTCCTCCCAGGGGCTCTACGAGCAGTACTTC

d_call: TRBD1
j_call: TRBJ1-1
v_call: TRBV11-2
clone_size: NA
cdr3_aa: CASSLTGGKNTEAFF
cdr3_nt: TGTGCCAGCAGCCTAACAGGGGGGAAGAACACTGAAGCTTTCTTT

d_call: TRBD2
j_call: TRBJ2-1
v_call: TRBV4-1
clone_size: once
cdr3_aa: CASSFRTSSDNEQFF
cdr3_nt: TGCGCCAGCAGCTTCCGGACTAGTTCCGACAATGAGCAGTTCTTC

d_call: NA
j_call: TRBJ1-1
v_call: TRBV5-1
clone_size: NA
cdr3_aa: CASSLGQMAFF
cdr3_nt: TGCGCCAGCAGCTTGGGACAGATGGCTTTCTTT

d_call: TRBD1
j_call: TRBJ1-2
v_call: TRBV3-1/TRBV3-2
clone_size: NA
cdr3_aa: CASSLSNDRGRGGYTF
cdr3_nt: TGTGCCAGCAGCCTTTCTAACGACAGGGGGCGCGGTGGCTACACCTTC

d_call: TRBD2
j_call: TRBJ2-7
v_call: TRBV10-2
clone_size: NA
cdr3_aa: CASSESRRGGFSYEQYF
cdr3_nt: TGCGCCAGCAGTGAGTCGCGGCGGGGGGGCTTCTCCTACGAGCAGTACTTC

d_call: NA
j_call: TRBJ1-2
v_call: TRBV14
clone_size: NA
cdr3_aa: CASSQGTDGYTF
cdr3_nt: TGTGCCAGCAGCCAAGGGACAGATGGCTACACCTTC

d_call: TRBD1
j_call: TRBJ1-6
v_call: TRBV6-5
clone_size: NA
cdr3_aa: CASSVIQGSNSPLHF
cdr3_nt: TGTGCCAGCAGCGTTATACAGGGGTCAAATTCACCCCTCCACTTT

d_call: TRBD1
j_call: TRBJ1-2
v_call: TRBV5-4
clone_size: once
cdr3_aa: CASSLRAGGRGYTF
cdr3_nt: TGTGCCAGCAGCTTGCGGGCAGGGGGTCGGGGCTACACCTTC

d_call: NA
j_call: TRBJ1-4
v_call: TRBV19
clone_size: many
cdr3_aa: CASSQEAATNEKLFF
cdr3_nt: TGTGCCAGTAGTCAGGAGGCCGCAACTAATGAAAAACTGTTTTTT

d_call: TRBD1
j_call: TRBJ1-2
v_call: TRBV24-1
clone_size: NA
cdr3_aa: CATGDSNYGYTF
cdr3_nt: TGTGCCACCGGGGACAGTAACTATGGCTACACCTTC

d_call: NA
j_call: TRBJ2-3
v_call: TRBV6-5
clone_size: NA
cdr3_aa: CASSTRVRGTQYF
cdr3_nt: TGTGCCAGCAGTACGAGGGTTCGAGGTACGCAGTATTTT

d_call: NA
j_call: TRBJ2-4
v_call: TRBV21-1
clone_size: once
cdr3_aa: CASSKKGEDQDKNIQYF
cdr3_nt: TGTGCCAGCAGCAAAAAAGGGGAGGATCAGGACAAAAACATTCAGTACTTC

d_call: NA
j_call: TRBJ2-1
v_call: TRBV30
clone_size: few
cdr3_aa: CAWSVNQVPRYNEQFF
cdr3_nt: TGTGCCTGGAGTGTAAACCAGGTCCCTCGGTACAATGAGCAGTTCTTC

d_call: NA
j_call: TRBJ1-2
v_call: TRBV28
clone_size: NA
cdr3_aa: CASSLSGRRFGYTF
cdr3_nt: TGTGCCAGCAGTTTATCAGGAAGGCGCTTTGGCTACACCTTC

d_call: TRBD1
j_call: TRBJ2-1
v_call: TRBV6-2/TRBV6-3
clone_size: NA
cdr3_aa: CASSYGLGQDPTYSYNEQFF
cdr3_nt: TGTGCCAGCAGTTACGGGTTAGGACAGGATCCGACTTACTCCTACAATGAGCAGTTCTTC

d_call: TRBD1
j_call: TRBJ2-1
v_call: TRBV3-1/TRBV3-2
clone_size: NA
cdr3_aa: CASSHGDRVGNEQFF
cdr3_nt: TGTGCCAGCAGCCATGGGGACAGGGTCGGTAATGAGCAGTTCTTC

d_call: NA
j_call: TRBJ2-7
v_call: TRBV19
clone_size: NA
cdr3_aa: CASSREGQGPSYEQYF
cdr3_nt: TGTGCCAGTAGCAGGGAGGGGCAGGGGCCCTCCTACGAGCAGTACTTC

d_call: NA
j_call: TRBJ1-3
v_call: TRBV6-1
clone_size: NA
cdr3_aa: CASSERAPRSGNTIYF
cdr3_nt: TGTGCCAGCAGTGAGAGGGCACCCCGCTCTGGAAACACCATATATTTT

d_call: NA
j_call: TRBJ1-1
v_call: TRBV6-2/TRBV6-3
clone_size: NA
cdr3_aa: CASSYRTESVNTEAFF
cdr3_nt: TGTGCCAGCAGTTACAGGACAGAGAGTGTGAACACTGAAGCTTTCTTT

d_call: TRBD1
j_call: TRBJ2-7
v_call: TRBV29-1
clone_size: NA
cdr3_aa: CSVLTGTGYHEQYF
cdr3_nt: TGCAGCGTCCTCACCGGGACAGGGTACCACGAGCAGTACTTC

d_call: TRBD2
j_call: TRBJ2-7
v_call: TRBV14
clone_size: NA
cdr3_aa: CASSKGPGLAEVREQYF
cdr3_nt: TGTGCCAGCAGCAAAGGACCGGGACTAGCGGAGGTGCGCGAGCAGTACTTC

d_call: NA
j_call: TRBJ1-3
v_call: TRBV7-2
clone_size: few
cdr3_aa: CASSSAGGGNTIYF
cdr3_nt: TGTGCCAGCAGCTCGGCGGGGGGCGGAAACACCATATATTTT

d_call: NA
j_call: TRBJ2-7
v_call: TRBV15
clone_size: NA
cdr3_aa: CATSLPRYEQYF
cdr3_nt: TGTGCCACCAGCCTTCCGCGCTACGAGCAGTACTTC

d_call: NA
j_call: TRBJ2-7
v_call: TRBV19
clone_size: NA
cdr3_aa: CASSPGGKEQYF
cdr3_nt: TGTGCCAGTAGCCCAGGGGGGAAAGAGCAGTACTTC

d_call: NA
j_call: TRBJ2-3
v_call: TRBV4-3
clone_size: NA
cdr3_aa: CASSQEGPGGTDTQYF
cdr3_nt: TGCGCCAGCAGCCAAGAAGGGCCCGGGGGCACAGATACGCAGTATTTT

d_call: TRBD1
j_call: TRBJ1-2
v_call: TRBV5-4
clone_size: once
cdr3_aa: CASSLGRGQGAGGYTF
cdr3_nt: TGTGCCAGCAGCTTGGGCAGGGGACAGGGGGCTGGTGGCTACACCTTC

d_call: TRBD1
j_call: TRBJ1-6
v_call: TRBV4-2
clone_size: NA
cdr3_aa: CASSQEGATGGVNSPLHF
cdr3_nt: TGTGCCAGCAGCCAAGAAGGCGCGACAGGGGGCGTTAATTCACCCCTCCACTTT